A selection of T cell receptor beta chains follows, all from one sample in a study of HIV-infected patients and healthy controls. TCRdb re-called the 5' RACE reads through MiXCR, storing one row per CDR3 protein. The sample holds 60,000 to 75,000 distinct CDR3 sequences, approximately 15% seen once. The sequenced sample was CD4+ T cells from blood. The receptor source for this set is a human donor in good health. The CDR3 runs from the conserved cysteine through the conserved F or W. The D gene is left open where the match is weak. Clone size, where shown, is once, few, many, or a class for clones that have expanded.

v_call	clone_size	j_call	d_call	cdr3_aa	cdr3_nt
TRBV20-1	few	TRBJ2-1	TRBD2	CSAPPWRGNEQFF	TGCAGTGCGCCTCCCTGGCGGGGGAATGAGCAGTTCTTC
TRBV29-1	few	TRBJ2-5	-	CSANPTGQETQYF	TGCAGCGCCAACCCGACAGGACAAGAGACCCAGTACTTC
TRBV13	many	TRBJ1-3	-	CASSPPGNTIYF	TGTGCCAGCAGCCCGCCGGGAAACACCATATATTTT
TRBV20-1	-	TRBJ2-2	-	CSARGGQLAGELFF	TGCAGTGCTAGGGGGGGACAGTTAGCGGGGGAGCTGTTTTTT
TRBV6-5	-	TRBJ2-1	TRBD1	CASRDQGQGSKRAQFF	TGTGCCAGCAGGGACCAGGGACAGGGATCGAAGCGGGCCCAGTTCTTC
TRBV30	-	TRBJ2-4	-	CAWSGSPEGKNIQYF	TGTGCCTGGTCGGGGTCCCCAGAGGGCAAAAACATTCAGTACTTC
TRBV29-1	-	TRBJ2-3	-	CSVVLNSGTTDTQYF	TGCAGCGTTGTACTAAATAGCGGAACCACAGATACGCAGTATTTT
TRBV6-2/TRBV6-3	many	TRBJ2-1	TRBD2	CASLAGGTGRAYNEQFF	TGTGCCAGTCTAGCGGGAGGCACCGGGAGGGCCTACAATGAGCAGTTCTTC
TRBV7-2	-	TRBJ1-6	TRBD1	CASSPQGVFYNSPLHF	TGTGCCAGCAGCCCGCAGGGGGTATTCTATAATTCACCCCTCCACTTT
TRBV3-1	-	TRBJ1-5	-	CASSSSRADQPQHF	TGTGCCAGCAGTTCAAGTCGCGCCGATCAGCCCCAGCATTTT